The 7 T cell receptor beta chains in this list originate from one sample, sequenced in a study of cytomegalovirus exposure and HLA in healthy donors. Assay used: immunoSEQ multiplex PCR; TCRdb lists only in-frame clones, some missing. The sample includes 90,000 to 120,000 clones, about 85% of them seen just once. Specimen: PBMCs. The receptors were sampled from a woman aged 18-30 years in good health and CMV-seronegative.

V is TRBV2 and J is TRBJ2-2; D is perhaps TRBD2 (6 bases). V gave up 1 base and J gave up 4 bases, with 13 bases separating them. The CDR3 is 16 amino acids. Germline assignment: CDR1 SNHLY and CDR2 FYNNEI. CDR3 in amino acids: CASSEDTWGVTGELFF. DNA for the CDR3: TGTGCCAGCAGTGAAGACACCTGGGGGGTCACCGGGGAGCTGTTTTTT.

V gene TRBV5-5 combines with J gene TRBJ2-7; D gene ambiguous. Germline lookup yields CDR1 SGHKS and CDR2 YYEKEE (reference sequence). This CDR3 contains 13 residues. The V gene lost 0 bases and the J gene lost 3 bases, with 7 bases spanning the gap. The CDR3 DNA reads as TGTGCCAGCAGCTTGGTTCAGTTCTACGAGCAGTACTTC. Its translation: CASSLVQFYEQYF.

V and J are TRBV27 and TRBJ1-2; TRBD1 might be the D (6 bases). The CDR3 has 15 amino acids. Germline V gene lookup returns CDR1 MNHEY and CDR2 SMNVEV (reference sequence). V lost 5 bases, J lost 4 bases, and 17 bases lay in between. For the CDR3, the DNA is TGTGCCAGCAGTCCCCCGGGAGGGGGAGGCTATGGCTACACCTTC. It specifies CASSPPGGGGYGYTF.

This clone is a singleton in its sample. The chain recombines TRBV27 with TRBJ2-5, with a possible D match to TRBD1 (6 bases). With 2 bases removed from V and 1 base from J, the gap between germline ends came to 8 bases. The CDR3 is made up of 14 amino acids. CDR1 and CDR2 from the germline V gene are MNHEY and SMNVEV (reference sequence). The CDR3 sequence: CASSLGGIQETQYF. The CDR3 bases are TGTGCCAGCAGTTTAGGGGGCATCCAAGAGACCCAGTACTTC.

CDR3 sequence (DNA): TGTGCCAGCAGCTTACGACAGGACGGCGAAAAACTGTTTTTT. Its protein is CASSLRQDGEKLFF. V and J are TRBV7-9 and TRBJ1-4, with D maybe TRBD1 (6 bases). Germline V gives CDR1 SEHNR, CDR2 FQNEAQ (reference sequence). The germline V and J ends were trimmed by 2 bases and 8 bases, with 12 bases remaining between them. The CDR3 has 14 amino acids.

The J gene is TRBJ2-7, the V gene TRBV20-1; maybe TRBD2 (5 bases). The length of the CDR3 is 10 residues. Per germline, CDR1 DFQATT and CDR2 SNEGSKA (reference sequence). Trimming took off 5 bases at V and 8 bases at J, with 10 bases between the two ends. CDR3 residues: CSAVGVKQYF. CDR3 DNA: TGCAGTGCTGTGGGAGTTAAGCAGTACTTC.

The J gene is TRBJ2-5, the V gene TRBV27; 7 nucleotides align to TRBD1. Germline V gene data show CDR1 as MNHEY and CDR2 as SMNVEV (reference sequence). CDR3 length equals 13 residues. The V segment lost 7 bases and the J segment 5 bases; nucleotides outside the gene matches: 7. CDR3 in amino acids: CASKDRLSETQYF. The DNA of the CDR3 is TGTGCCAGCAAGGACAGGCTTAGCGAGACCCAGTACTTC.